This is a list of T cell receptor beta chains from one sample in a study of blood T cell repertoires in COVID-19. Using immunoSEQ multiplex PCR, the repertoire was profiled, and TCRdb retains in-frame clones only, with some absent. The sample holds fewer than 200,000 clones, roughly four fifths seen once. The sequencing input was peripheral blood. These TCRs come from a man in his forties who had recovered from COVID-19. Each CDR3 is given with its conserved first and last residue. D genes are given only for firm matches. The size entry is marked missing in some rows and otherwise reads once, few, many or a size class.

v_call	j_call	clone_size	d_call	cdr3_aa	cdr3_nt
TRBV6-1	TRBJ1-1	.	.	CASSESSKAGLFF	TGTGCCAGCAGTGAAAGTAGCAAGGCAGGGCTTTTCTTT
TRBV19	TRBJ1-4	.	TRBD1	CASRRTGGVEKLFF	TGTGCCAGTAGAAGGACAGGGGGCGTTGAAAAACTGTTTTTT
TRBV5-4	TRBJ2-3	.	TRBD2	CASSFRLAGLTDTQYF	TGTGCCAGCAGCTTCAGACTAGCGGGACTCACAGATACGCAGTATTTT
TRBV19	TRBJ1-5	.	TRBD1	CASQQGTQPQHF	TGTGCCAGTCAACAGGGGACTCAGCCCCAGCATTTT
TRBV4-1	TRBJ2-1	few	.	CASSQAQGNEQFF	TGCGCCAGCAGCCAAGCCCAGGGCAATGAGCAGTTCTTC
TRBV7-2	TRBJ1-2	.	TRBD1	CASSMDRNDGYTF	TGTGCCAGCAGCATGGACAGGAACGATGGCTACACCTTC
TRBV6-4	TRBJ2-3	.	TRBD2	CASSEDPGGPDTQYF	TGTGCCAGCAGTGAAGATCCGGGGGGGCCTGATACGCAGTATTTT
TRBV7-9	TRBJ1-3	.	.	CASSLVDSNSGNTIYF	TGTGCCAGCAGCTTAGTAGACAGCAACTCTGGAAACACCATATATTTT
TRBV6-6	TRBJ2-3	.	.	CASSQPRDSDTQYF	TGTGCCAGCAGTCAGCCTCGGGACTCAGATACGCAGTATTTT
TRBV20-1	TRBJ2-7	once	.	CSAALVAEQYF	TGCAGTGCCGCACTAGTGGCCGAGCAGTACTTC
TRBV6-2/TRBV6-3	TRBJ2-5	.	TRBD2	CASSQRLAGGRETQYF	TGTGCCAGCAGTCAAAGACTAGCGGGGGGGCGTGAGACCCAGTACTTC
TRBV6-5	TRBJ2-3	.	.	CASSSDYQRDTQYF	TGTGCCAGCAGTTCGGACTATCAAAGAGATACGCAGTATTTT
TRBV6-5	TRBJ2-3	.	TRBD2	CATTSGVNTDTQYF	TGTGCCACGACTAGCGGGGTAAACACAGATACGCAGTATTTT
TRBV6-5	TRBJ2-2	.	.	CASSRGNTGELFF	TGTGCCAGCAGCCGGGGGAACACCGGGGAGCTGTTTTTT
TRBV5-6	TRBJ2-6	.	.	CASSLRGHSPGDGANVLTF	TGTGCCAGCAGCTTAAGGGGACACTCGCCGGGTGATGGGGCCAACGTCCTGACTTTC
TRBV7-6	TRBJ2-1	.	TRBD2	CASSSPAGVYSYNEQFF	TGTGCCAGCAGCAGCCCGGCGGGGGTCTACTCCTACAATGAGCAGTTCTTC
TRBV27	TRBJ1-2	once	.	CASSYSGFSRDPLGSTF	TGTGCCAGCAGTTACTCGGGGTTCTCGCGGGACCCCCTTGGATCCACCTTC
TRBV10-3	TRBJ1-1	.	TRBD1	CATGTVNTEAFF	TGTGCCACCGGGACAGTTAACACTGAAGCTTTCTTT
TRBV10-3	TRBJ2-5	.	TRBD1	CAISATGTAQETQYF	TGTGCCATCAGTGCAACCGGGACAGCCCAAGAGACCCAGTACTTC
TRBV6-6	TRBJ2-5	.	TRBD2	CASSYSLAGLEETQYF	TGTGCCAGCAGTTACTCACTAGCGGGGTTAGAAGAGACCCAGTACTTC
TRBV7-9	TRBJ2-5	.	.	CASSLVGSQETQYF	TGTGCCAGCAGCTTAGTTGGCAGCCAAGAGACCCAGTACTTC